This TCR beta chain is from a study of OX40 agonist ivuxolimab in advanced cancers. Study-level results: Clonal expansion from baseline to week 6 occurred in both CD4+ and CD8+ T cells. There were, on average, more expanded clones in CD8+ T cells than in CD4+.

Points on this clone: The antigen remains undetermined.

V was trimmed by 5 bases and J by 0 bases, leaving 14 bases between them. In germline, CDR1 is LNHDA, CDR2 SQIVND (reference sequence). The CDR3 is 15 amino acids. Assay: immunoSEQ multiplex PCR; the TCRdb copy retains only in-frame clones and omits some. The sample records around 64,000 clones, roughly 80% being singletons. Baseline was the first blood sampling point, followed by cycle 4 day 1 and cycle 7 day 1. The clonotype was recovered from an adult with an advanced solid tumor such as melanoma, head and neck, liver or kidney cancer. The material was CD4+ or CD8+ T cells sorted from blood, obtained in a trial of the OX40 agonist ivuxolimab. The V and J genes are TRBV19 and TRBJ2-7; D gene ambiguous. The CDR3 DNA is TGTGCCAGTAGTGATGGACCCTCGAGCTCCTACGAGCAGTACTTC. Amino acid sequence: CASSDGPSSSYEQYF.